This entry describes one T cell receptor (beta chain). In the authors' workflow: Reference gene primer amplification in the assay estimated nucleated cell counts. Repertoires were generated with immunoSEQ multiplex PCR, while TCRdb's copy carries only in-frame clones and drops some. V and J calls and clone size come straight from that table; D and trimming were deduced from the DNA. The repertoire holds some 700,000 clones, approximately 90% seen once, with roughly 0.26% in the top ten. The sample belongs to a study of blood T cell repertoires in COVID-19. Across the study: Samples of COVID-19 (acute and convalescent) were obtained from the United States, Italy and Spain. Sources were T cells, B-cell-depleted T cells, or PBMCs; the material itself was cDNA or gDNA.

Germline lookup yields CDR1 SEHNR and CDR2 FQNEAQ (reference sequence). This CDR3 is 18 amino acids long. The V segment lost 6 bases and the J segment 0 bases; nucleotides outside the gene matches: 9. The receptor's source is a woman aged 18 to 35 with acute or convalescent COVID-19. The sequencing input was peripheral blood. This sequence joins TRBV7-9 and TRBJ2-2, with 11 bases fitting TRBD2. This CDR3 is CASSLITSGGTNTGELFF. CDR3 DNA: TGTGCCAGCAGTTTAATCACTAGCGGGGGAACGAACACCGGGGAGCTGTTTTTT. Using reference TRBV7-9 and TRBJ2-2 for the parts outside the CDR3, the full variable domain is DTGVSQNPRHKITKRGQNVTFRCDPISEHNRLYWYRQTLGQGPEFLTYFQNEAQLEKSRLLSDRFSAERPKGSFSTLEIQRTEQGDSAMYLCASSLITSGGTNTGELFFGEGSRLTVL.